A selection of T cell receptor beta chains follows, all from one sample in a study of neurological immune-mediated disorders. MiXCR, run by TCRdb on the 5' RACE reads, gives a single entry per CDR3 protein. The table includes 35,000 to 45,000 distinct CDR3 sequences, roughly an eighth detected once. The sample consisted of PBMCs. These receptors were obtained from a woman aged 45 to 65 with HTLV-1-associated myelopathy (HAM/TSP). Both conserved end residues are part of each CDR3. Fields, in order: D gene, J gene, V gene, clone size, CDR3 DNA, CDR3 protein. A D gene is named only where the DNA matches it firmly. Not every row has a clone size; where given, it reads once, few, many or a size class.

>.|TRBJ1-5|TRBV20-1|many
TGCAGTGCTAGACAGGGCAATCAGCCCCAGCATTTT
CSARQGNQPQHF
>TRBD2|TRBJ2-3|TRBV7-7|many
TGTGCTAGCAGCTTAGCGCCTAGCGGGGGGGCAGCCGGGACAGATACGCAGTATTTT
CASSLAPSGGAAGTDTQYF
>TRBD1|TRBJ2-1|TRBV5-1|many
TGCGCCAGCAGCTCGGGGGGGACAGGGGGGCTGTTCTTC
CASSSGGTGGLFF
>.|TRBJ1-1|TRBV12-3/TRBV12-4|many
TGTGCCAGCAGTTTAGGATTTCACCGGGGGGACACTGAAGCTTTCTTT
CASSLGFHRGDTEAFF
>.|TRBJ2-3|TRBV29-1|many
TGCAGCGTCTCAGGGGTGAGCACAGATACGCAGTATTTT
CSVSGVSTDTQYF
>TRBD2|TRBJ2-7|TRBV7-2|many
TGTGCCAGCAGCTTGGGCGGGGGGTCCTACGAGCAGTACTTC
CASSLGGGSYEQYF
>TRBD2|TRBJ2-5|TRBV12-3/TRBV12-4|many
TGTGCCAGCACTCTTCAGACTAGCGGGGGCAGGGGGACCCAGTACTTC
CASTLQTSGGRGTQYF
>TRBD1|TRBJ1-5|TRBV6-5|many
TGTGCCAGCAGAACGGGACAGGGGGCTGGCAATCAGCCCCAGCATTTT
CASRTGQGAGNQPQHF
>.|TRBJ1-2|TRBV12-3/TRBV12-4|.
TGTGCCAGCAGTTTGGGTATGCCCGCCTATGGCTACACCTTC
CASSLGMPAYGYTF
>.|TRBJ2-3|TRBV29-1|many
TGCAGCGTTGCAGAAGGCCCTAGCACAGATACGCAGTATTTT
CSVAEGPSTDTQYF
>.|TRBJ2-1|TRBV14|many
TGTGCCAGCAGCCAAGATCGCCCGAGGGAGCAGTTCTTC
CASSQDRPREQFF
>.|TRBJ2-7|TRBV20-1|many
TGCAGTGCTAGACCAATACAGACTGGCTCCTACGAGCAGTACTTC
CSARPIQTGSYEQYF
>.|TRBJ2-2|TRBV11-2|many
TGTGCCAGCAGCCCGGGACTCAACACCGGGGAGCTGTTTTTT
CASSPGLNTGELFF
>.|TRBJ1-1|TRBV6-2/TRBV6-3|many
TGTGCCAGCAGTTCCCTTTGGAGGAACACTGAAGCTTTCTTT
CASSSLWRNTEAFF
>TRBD1|TRBJ1-1|TRBV5-5|many
TGTGCCAGCAGCCGGGGCACAGGGGGTGGCACTGAAGCTTTCTTT
CASSRGTGGGTEAFF
>.|TRBJ1-1|TRBV5-1|many
TGCGCCAGCAGCTTGGCCGGGACCACTGAAGCTTTCTTT
CASSLAGTTEAFF
>.|TRBJ1-6|TRBV20-1|many
TGCAGTGCTAGAGAACCAGGGGATAATTCACCCCTCCACTTT
CSAREPGDNSPLHF
>TRBD2|TRBJ2-1|TRBV7-2|many
TGTGCCAGCAGCTTATCGGGGGGAGAGCAGTTCTTC
CASSLSGGEQFF
>.|TRBJ1-6|TRBV20-1|many
TGCAGTGCTAGAGATAGCCGGCTGGGGAATTCACCCCTCCACTTT
CSARDSRLGNSPLHF
>TRBD1|TRBJ2-1|TRBV10-3|many
TGTGCCATCAGTCCTCCGGGACAGCCTTACAATGAGCAGTTCTTC
CAISPPGQPYNEQFF
>TRBD2|TRBJ2-3|TRBV5-4|many
TGTGCCAGCAGCTACCCAGGGACTAGCGGGGGTACGCAGTATTTT
CASSYPGTSGGTQYF
>.|TRBJ1-5|TRBV20-1|many
TGCAGTGCAACTCGGCGAGTAGGACGGCTCAATCAGCCCCAGCATTTT
CSATRRVGRLNQPQHF
>.|TRBJ2-3|TRBV4-3|many
TGCGCCAGCAGCCAAGATGGGACGGGAGTGACAGATACGCAGTATTTT
CASSQDGTGVTDTQYF
>TRBD1|TRBJ1-4|TRBV20-1|many
TGCAGTGCCCCCGACGGACAGGTGTATGAAAAACTGTTTTTT
CSAPDGQVYEKLFF
>.|TRBJ2-3|TRBV20-1|many
TGCAGTGCCAAGGGACCAGTTTCTACGGATACGCAGTATTTT
CSAKGPVSTDTQYF
>.|TRBJ1-4|TRBV7-6|many
TGTGCCAGCAGCTTTATAGGGCCCAAGGGTGAAAAACTGTTTTTT
CASSFIGPKGEKLFF
>.|TRBJ1-5|TRBV12-3/TRBV12-4|many
TGTGCCAGCAGTTTTCGTCAGGGTAATCAGCCCCAGCATTTT
CASSFRQGNQPQHF
>.|TRBJ2-3|TRBV5-1|many
TGCGCCAGCAGCTCCGAAAGGGGGGGGGAAACAGATACGCAGTATTTT
CASSSERGGETDTQYF
>.|TRBJ1-2|TRBV12-3/TRBV12-4|medium-sized
TGTGCCAGCAGTTTTAGGTGGAACTATGGCTACACCTTC
CASSFRWNYGYTF
>TRBD1|TRBJ2-5|TRBV7-2|many
TGTGCCAGCAGCAACCCACAGGGGGCGCAACAAGAGACCCAGTACTTC
CASSNPQGAQQETQYF
>.|TRBJ2-3|TRBV29-1|many
TGCAGCGCAGGGGACTTCCTACAAGATACGCAGTATTTT
CSAGDFLQDTQYF
>.|TRBJ2-1|TRBV12-3/TRBV12-4|.
TGTGCCAGCACCCCACGAAGCAGATACAATGAGCAGTTCTTC
CASTPRSRYNEQFF
>.|TRBJ1-5|TRBV6-2/TRBV6-3|many
TGTGCCAGCACGGGACACCCGGGTCAGCCCCAGCATTTT
CASTGHPGQPQHF
>.|TRBJ1-1|TRBV28|.
TGTGCCAGCAGCTACAGGGCAAGCACTGAAGCTTTCTTT
CASSYRASTEAFF
>.|TRBJ1-5|TRBV19|few
TGTGCCAGCAACTCGCAGGGGAGTCCGGATCAGCCCCAGCATTTT
CASNSQGSPDQPQHF
>.|TRBJ1-2|TRBV24-1|many
TGTGCCACCAGTGACCGACTGACGGAACATGGCTACACCTTC
CATSDRLTEHGYTF
>.|TRBJ1-1|TRBV20-1|many
TGCAGTGCCGGGGGACAATGGAACACTGAAGCTTTCTTT
CSAGGQWNTEAFF